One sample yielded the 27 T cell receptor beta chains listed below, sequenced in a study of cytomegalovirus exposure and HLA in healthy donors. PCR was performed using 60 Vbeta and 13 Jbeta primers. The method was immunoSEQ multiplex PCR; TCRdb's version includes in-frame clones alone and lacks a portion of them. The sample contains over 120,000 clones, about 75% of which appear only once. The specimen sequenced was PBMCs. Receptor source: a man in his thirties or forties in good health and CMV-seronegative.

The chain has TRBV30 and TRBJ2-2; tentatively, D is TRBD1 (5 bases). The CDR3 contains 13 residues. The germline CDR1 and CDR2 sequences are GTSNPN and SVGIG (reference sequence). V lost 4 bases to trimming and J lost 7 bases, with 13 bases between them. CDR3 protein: CAWTPRAGGELFF. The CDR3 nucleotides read TGTGCCTGGACCCCCAGGGCAGGCGGGGAGCTGTTTTTT.

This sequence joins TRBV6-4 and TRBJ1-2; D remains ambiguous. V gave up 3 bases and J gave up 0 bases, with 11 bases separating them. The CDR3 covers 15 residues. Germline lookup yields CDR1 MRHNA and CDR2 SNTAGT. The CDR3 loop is CASSDSGQANYGYTF. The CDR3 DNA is TGTGCCAGCAGTGATAGTGGTCAGGCTAACTATGGCTACACCTTC.

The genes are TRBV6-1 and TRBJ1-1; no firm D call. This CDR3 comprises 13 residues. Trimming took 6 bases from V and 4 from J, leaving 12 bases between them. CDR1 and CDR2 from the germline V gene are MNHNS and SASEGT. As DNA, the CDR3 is TGTGCCAGCAGGACGTCGGGTAGCACTGAAGCTTTCTTT. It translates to CASRTSGSTEAFF.

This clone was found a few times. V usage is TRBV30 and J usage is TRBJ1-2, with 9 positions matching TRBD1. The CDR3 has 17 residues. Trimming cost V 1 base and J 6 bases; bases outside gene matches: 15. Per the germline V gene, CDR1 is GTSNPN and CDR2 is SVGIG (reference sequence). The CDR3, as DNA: TGTGCCTGGAGTGCCCCGCTCCACAGGGGGCCAGGTAATGGCTACACCTTC. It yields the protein CAWSAPLHRGPGNGYTF.

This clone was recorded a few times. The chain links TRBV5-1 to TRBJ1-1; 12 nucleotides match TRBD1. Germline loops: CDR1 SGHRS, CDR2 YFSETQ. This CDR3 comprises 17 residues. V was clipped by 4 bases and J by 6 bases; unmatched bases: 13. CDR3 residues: CASSTGQGAGNGAEAFF. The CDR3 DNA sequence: TGCGCCAGCAGCACGGGACAGGGGGCGGGAAACGGAGCTGAAGCTTTCTTT.

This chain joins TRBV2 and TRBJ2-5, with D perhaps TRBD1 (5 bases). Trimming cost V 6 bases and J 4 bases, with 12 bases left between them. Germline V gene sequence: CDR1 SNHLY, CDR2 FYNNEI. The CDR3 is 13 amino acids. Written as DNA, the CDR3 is TGTGCCAGCAGCCCCCAAGGGGTAGAGACCCAGTACTTC. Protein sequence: CASSPQGVETQYF.

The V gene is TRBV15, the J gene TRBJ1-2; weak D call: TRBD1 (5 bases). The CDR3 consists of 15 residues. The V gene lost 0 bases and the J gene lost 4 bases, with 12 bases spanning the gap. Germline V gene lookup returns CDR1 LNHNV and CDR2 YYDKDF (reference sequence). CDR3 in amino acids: CATSREGGDGYGYTF. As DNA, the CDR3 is TGTGCCACCAGCAGAGAGGGGGGGGATGGCTATGGCTACACCTTC.

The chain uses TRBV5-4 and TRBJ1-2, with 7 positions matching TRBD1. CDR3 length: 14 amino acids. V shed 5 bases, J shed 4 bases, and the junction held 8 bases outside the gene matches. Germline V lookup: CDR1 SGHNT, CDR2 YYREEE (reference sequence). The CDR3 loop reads CASRVQGLGYGYTF. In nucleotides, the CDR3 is TGTGCCAGCAGGGTACAGGGGCTCGGCTATGGCTACACCTTC. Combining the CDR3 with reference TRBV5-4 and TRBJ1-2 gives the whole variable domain ETGVTQSPTHLIKTRGQQVTLRCSSQSGHNTVSWYQQALGQGPQFIFQYYREEENGRGNFPPRFSGLQFPNYSSELNVNALELDDSALYLCASRVQGLGYGYTFGSGTRLTVV.

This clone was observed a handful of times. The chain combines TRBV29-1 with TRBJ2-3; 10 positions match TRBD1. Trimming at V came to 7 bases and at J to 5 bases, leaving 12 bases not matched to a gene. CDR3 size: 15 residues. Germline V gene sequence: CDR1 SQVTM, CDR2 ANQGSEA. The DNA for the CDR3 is TGCAGCGCTGGGACCGGGACAGGGGAATTAGATACGCAGTATTTT. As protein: CSAGTGTGELDTQYF.

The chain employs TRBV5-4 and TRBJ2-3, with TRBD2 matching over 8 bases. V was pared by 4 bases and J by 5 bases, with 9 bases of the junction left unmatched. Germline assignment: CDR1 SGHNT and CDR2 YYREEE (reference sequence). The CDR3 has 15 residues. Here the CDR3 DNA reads TGTGCCAGCAGCCCCGGGGGGGGAAGAATAGATACGCAGTATTTT. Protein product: CASSPGGGRIDTQYF. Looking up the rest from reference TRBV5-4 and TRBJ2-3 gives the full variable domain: ETGVTQSPTHLIKTRGQQVTLRCSSQSGHNTVSWYQQALGQGPQFIFQYYREEENGRGNFPPRFSGLQFPNYSSELNVNALELDDSALYLCASSPGGGRIDTQYFGPGTRLTVL.

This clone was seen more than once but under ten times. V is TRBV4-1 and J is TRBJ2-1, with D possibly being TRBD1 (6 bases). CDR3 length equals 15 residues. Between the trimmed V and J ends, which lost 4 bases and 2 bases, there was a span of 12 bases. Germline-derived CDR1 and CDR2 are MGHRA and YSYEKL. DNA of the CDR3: TGCGCCAGCAGCCGAGGGGACACCGCCTACAATGAGCAGTTCTTC. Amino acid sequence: CASSRGDTAYNEQFF.

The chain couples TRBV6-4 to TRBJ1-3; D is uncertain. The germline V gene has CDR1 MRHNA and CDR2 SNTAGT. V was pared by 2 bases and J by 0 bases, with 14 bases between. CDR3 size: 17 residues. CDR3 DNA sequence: TGTGCCAGCAGTGACAGAGTCGGCGGCAGCTCTGGAAACACCATATATTTT. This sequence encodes CASSDRVGGSSGNTIYF.

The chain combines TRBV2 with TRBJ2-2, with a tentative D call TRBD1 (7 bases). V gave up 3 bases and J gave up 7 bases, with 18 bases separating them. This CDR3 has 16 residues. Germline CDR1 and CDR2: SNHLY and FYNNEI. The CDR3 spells CASSDLGQGGGGELFF. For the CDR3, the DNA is TGTGCCAGCAGTGATCTGGGTCAGGGGGGCGGCGGGGAGCTGTTTTTT.

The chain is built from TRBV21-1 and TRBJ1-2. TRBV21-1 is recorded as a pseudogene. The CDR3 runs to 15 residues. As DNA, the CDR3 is TGTGCCAGCAGCAAAGCGCGGGGCTTTAACTATGGCTACACCTTC. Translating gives CASSKARGFNYGYTF.

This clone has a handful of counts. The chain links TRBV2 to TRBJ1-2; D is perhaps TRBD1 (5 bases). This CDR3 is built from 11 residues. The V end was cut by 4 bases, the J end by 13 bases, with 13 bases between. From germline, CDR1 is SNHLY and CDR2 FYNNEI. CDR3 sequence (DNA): TGTGCCAGCAGTGGTGACAGTTCGGGCACCTTC. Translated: CASSGDSSGTF.

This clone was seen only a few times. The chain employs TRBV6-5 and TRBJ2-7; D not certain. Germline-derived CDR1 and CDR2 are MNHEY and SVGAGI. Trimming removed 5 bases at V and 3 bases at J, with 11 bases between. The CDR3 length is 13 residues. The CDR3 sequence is CASSLSHYYEQYF. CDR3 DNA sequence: TGTGCCAGCAGTCTTTCCCACTACTACGAGCAGTACTTC.

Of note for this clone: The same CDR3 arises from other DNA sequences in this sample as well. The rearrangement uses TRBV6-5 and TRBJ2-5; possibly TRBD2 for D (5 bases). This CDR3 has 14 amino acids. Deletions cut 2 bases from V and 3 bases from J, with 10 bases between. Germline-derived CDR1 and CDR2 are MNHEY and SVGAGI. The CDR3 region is CASSYGQEEETQYF. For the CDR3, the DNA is TGTGCCAGCAGTTACGGGCAGGAGGAAGAGACCCAGTACTTC.

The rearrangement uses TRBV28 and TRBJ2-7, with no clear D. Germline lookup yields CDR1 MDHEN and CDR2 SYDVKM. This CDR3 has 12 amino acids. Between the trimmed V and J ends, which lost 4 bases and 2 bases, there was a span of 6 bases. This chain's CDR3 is CASSWAAYEQYF. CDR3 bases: TGTGCCAGCAGTTGGGCTGCCTACGAGCAGTACTTC.

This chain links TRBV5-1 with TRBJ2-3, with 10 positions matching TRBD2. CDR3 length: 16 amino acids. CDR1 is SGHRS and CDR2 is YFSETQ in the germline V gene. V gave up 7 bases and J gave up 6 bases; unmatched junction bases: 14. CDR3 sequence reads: CASPDGLAERGDTQYF. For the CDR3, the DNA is TGCGCCAGCCCAGACGGACTAGCGGAGAGAGGGGATACGCAGTATTTT.

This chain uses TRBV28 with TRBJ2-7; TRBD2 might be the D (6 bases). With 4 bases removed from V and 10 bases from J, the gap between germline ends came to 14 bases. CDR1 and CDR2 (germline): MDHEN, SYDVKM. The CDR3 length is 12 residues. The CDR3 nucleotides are TGTGCCAGCAGTTCGGCGACCGGGACTCAGTACTTC. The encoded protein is CASSSATGTQYF.

DNA for the CDR3: TGTGCCAGCGCACCGGGGGGCGCCTACGAGCAGTACTTC. It specifies CASAPGGAYEQYF. The chain recombines TRBV27 with TRBJ2-7, with D tentatively TRBD2 (7 bases). The germline V gene encodes CDR1 MNHEY and CDR2 SMNVEV (reference sequence). V gave up 8 bases and J gave up 2 bases, with 13 bases separating them. The CDR3 has 13 residues.

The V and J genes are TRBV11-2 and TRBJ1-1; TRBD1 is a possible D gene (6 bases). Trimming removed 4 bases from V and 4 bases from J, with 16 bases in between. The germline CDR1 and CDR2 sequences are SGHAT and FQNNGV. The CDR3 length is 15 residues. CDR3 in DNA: TGTGCCAGCAGCTCAGGGAGGGGGGCGGTCACTGAAGCTTTCTTT. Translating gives CASSSGRGAVTEAFF.

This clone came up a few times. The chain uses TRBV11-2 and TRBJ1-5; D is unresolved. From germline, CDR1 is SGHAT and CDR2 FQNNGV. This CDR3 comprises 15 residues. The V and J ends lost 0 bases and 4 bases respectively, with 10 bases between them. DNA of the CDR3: TGTGCCAGCAGCTTAGACGTCGGCGGGAATCAGCCCCAGCATTTT. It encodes CASSLDVGGNQPQHF.

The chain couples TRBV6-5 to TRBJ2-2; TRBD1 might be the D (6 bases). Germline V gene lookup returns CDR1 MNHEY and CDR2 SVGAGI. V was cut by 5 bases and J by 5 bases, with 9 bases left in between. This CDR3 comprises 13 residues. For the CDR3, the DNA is TGTGCCAGCAGTGACACAGGGACCGGGGAGCTGTTTTTT. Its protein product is CASSDTGTGELFF.

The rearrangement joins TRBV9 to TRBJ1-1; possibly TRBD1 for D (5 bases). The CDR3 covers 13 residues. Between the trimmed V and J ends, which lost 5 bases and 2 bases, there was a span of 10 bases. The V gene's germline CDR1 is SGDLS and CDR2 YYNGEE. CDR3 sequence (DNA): TGTGCCAGCAGGCGGGACGGCAACACTGAAGCTTTCTTT. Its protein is CASRRDGNTEAFF.

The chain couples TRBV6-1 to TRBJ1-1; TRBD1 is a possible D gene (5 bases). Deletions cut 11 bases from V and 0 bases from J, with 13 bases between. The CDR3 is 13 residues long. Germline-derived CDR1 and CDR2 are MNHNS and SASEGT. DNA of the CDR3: TGTGCCGGGGGTCGGGGGGTGAACACTGAAGCTTTCTTT. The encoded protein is CAGGRGVNTEAFF.

For the CDR3, the DNA is TGTGCCAGCAGTGACCGGGGACAGTCCTACGAGCAGTACTTC. This translates into CASSDRGQSYEQYF. This chain uses TRBV6-1 with TRBJ2-7; 7 positions agree with TRBD1. The CDR3 length is 14 residues. The V gene end was trimmed by 3 bases and the J gene end by 1 base; junction bases not matched to a gene: 3. Per the germline V gene, CDR1 is MNHNS and CDR2 is SASEGT.